These T cell receptor beta chains were read from a single sample in a study of blood T cell repertoires in COVID-19. Sequencing used immunoSEQ multiplex PCR; TCRdb keeps in-frame clones, though not all of them. The sample includes fewer than 130,000 clones, 70% to 80% of them seen just once. Specimen: peripheral blood. Receptors were obtained from a woman aged 55-70 years with acute or convalescent COVID-19. The CDR3 runs from the conserved cysteine through the conserved F or W. The D gene is left open where the match is weak. Rows may omit the clone size; those that give it use once, few, many or a size class.

>NA|TRBJ1-1|TRBV5-6|TRBD1
TGTGCCAGCAGCTTCCGGACAGGGGTTGGGAGCACTGAAGCTTTCTTT
CASSFRTGVGSTEAFF
>NA|TRBJ1-2|TRBV6-1|NA
TGTGCCAGCAGTGAATCGAACAGGGCGTTGGGTGGCTACACCTTC
CASSESNRALGGYTF
>NA|TRBJ2-3|TRBV9|NA
TGTGCCAGCAGCGTCCAGCAGGGCTCAGATACGCAGTATTTT
CASSVQQGSDTQYF
>NA|TRBJ1-1|TRBV11-3|NA
TGTGCCAGCAGTGCGGGCGGAGCGATGAACACTGAAGCTTTCTTT
CASSAGGAMNTEAFF
>medium-sized|TRBJ1-2|TRBV6-5|TRBD1
TGTGCCAGCAGACGTGCGACAGGGAGTGGTGGCTACACCTTC
CASRRATGSGGYTF
>NA|TRBJ1-1|TRBV5-1|TRBD1
TGCGCCAGCAGCCTCCTCGGGCTCAGACAGGGAGACACTGAAGCTTTCTTT
CASSLLGLRQGDTEAFF
>NA|TRBJ1-3|TRBV30|NA
TGTGCCTGGACCGCCCCGGGAGGCGGAAACACCATATATTTT
CAWTAPGGGNTIYF
>NA|TRBJ1-2|TRBV7-3|NA
TGTGCCAGCAGCCGAGACTCCAACGCGGACTATGGCTACACCTTC
CASSRDSNADYGYTF
>NA|TRBJ1-2|TRBV4-1|NA
TGCGCCAGCAGCCCCAGTAATCAGGGTTTTGCCTTTGGCTACACCTTC
CASSPSNQGFAFGYTF
>few|TRBJ1-1|TRBV21-1|NA
TGTGCCAGCAGCACGGGAAGGGACAGGGGCCGCGAGGGGGCTTTCTTT
CASSTGRDRGREGAFF
>NA|TRBJ2-5|TRBV11-3|TRBD1
TGTGCCAGCAGCTCCGGGACAGGACAGGAGACCCAGTACTTC
CASSSGTGQETQYF
>NA|TRBJ1-5|TRBV28|NA
TGTGCCAGCAGTTTACGGGGTTTCGGTCAGCCCCAGCATTTT
CASSLRGFGQPQHF
>NA|TRBJ2-2|TRBV7-9|NA
TGTGCCAGCAGCCACTCGGTCACCGGGGAGCTGTTTTTT
CASSHSVTGELFF
>NA|TRBJ1-3|TRBV7-2|TRBD1
TGTGCCAGCAGCTCTCGCGCAGGGGGACACACCATATATTTT
CASSSRAGGHTIYF
>NA|TRBJ1-1|TRBV5-1|NA
TGCGCCAGCAGCTACGGACTGAGTTCTGAAGCTTTCTTT
CASSYGLSSEAFF
>few|TRBJ1-4|TRBV6-5|TRBD1
TGTGCCAGCAGAGCGGACAGGGCAGGCGATGAAAAACTGTTTTTT
CASRADRAGDEKLFF
>NA|TRBJ2-7|TRBV11-1|TRBD2
TGTGCCAGCAGCTTAAGGCGGGGGTACGAGCAGTACTTC
CASSLRRGYEQYF
>NA|TRBJ2-2|TRBV5-1|NA
TGCGCCAGCAGCAGGACAACGAACACCGGGGAGCTGTTTTTT
CASSRTTNTGELFF
>NA|TRBJ1-2|TRBV24-1|TRBD1
TGTGCCACCAGTGACATATATCGGGACAGCGGCTACACCTTC
CATSDIYRDSGYTF
>NA|TRBJ1-5|TRBV11-2|NA
TGTGCCAGCAGCTTAGCTGGGGAGAATCAGCCCCAGCATTTT
CASSLAGENQPQHF
>once|TRBJ2-1|TRBV18|NA
TGTGCCAGCTCAATGGGGACGGGGGACTACAATGAGCAGTTCTTC
CASSMGTGDYNEQFF
>NA|TRBJ1-2|TRBV2|TRBD1
TGTGCCAGCACTTGGGGACAGGGGAACTATGGCTACACCTTC
CASTWGQGNYGYTF
>NA|TRBJ1-2|TRBV5-4|TRBD1
TGTGCCAGCAGCTCAAAAATTCCGGGACAGGGGACAGTCGACACCTTC
CASSSKIPGQGTVDTF
>few|TRBJ2-7|TRBV19|NA
TGTGCCAGTAGTCCCCTTAGGGGGGGCTACGAGCAGTACTTC
CASSPLRGGYEQYF
>NA|TRBJ1-3|TRBV28|TRBD1
TGTGCCAGCAGTTTCGTGACAGGGACTGGAAACACCATATATTTT
CASSFVTGTGNTIYF
>once|TRBJ2-7|TRBV4-3|NA
TGCGCCAGCAGCCAAGATATCCCTCGGAGCTACGAGCAGTACTTC
CASSQDIPRSYEQYF
>NA|TRBJ1-1|TRBV4-1|NA
TGCGCCAGCAGCCAGAAAGACTGGAACACTGAAGCTTTCTTT
CASSQKDWNTEAFF
>NA|TRBJ1-5|TRBV6-6|NA
TGTGCCAGCTCGGGAGGTCAGCCCCAGCATTTT
CASSGGQPQHF
>NA|TRBJ1-2|TRBV5-6|NA
TGTGCCAGCAGTCTGGGGAGGGTCTATGGCTACACCTTC
CASSLGRVYGYTF
>NA|TRBJ1-1|TRBV6-1|NA
TGTGCCAGCAGTGAAGCGCCTCTGGGGGCTGCTTTCTTT
CASSEAPLGAAFF
>once|TRBJ2-2|TRBV10-1|NA
TGCGCCAGCAGTGCTTCAGGAGGAGGGGCGGCCGGGGAGCTGTTTTTT
CASSASGGGAAGELFF
>NA|TRBJ2-3|TRBV6-6|TRBD2
TGTGCCAGCAAACGGGCGGGGGAGCCCACAGATACGCAGTATTTT
CASKRAGEPTDTQYF
>NA|TRBJ1-3|TRBV5-1|TRBD1
TGCGCCAGCAGCTTGTCCGGGACAGGGTCAGGAAACACCATATATTTT
CASSLSGTGSGNTIYF
>few|TRBJ2-7|TRBV20-1|NA
TGCAGTGCCCCCAGGGGCCACGAGCAGTACTTC
CSAPRGHEQYF
>NA|TRBJ1-5|TRBV7-2|TRBD1
TGTGCCAGCAGCTTAAGGGACAGGGGGCTTGGGCAGCCCCAGCATTTT
CASSLRDRGLGQPQHF
>NA|TRBJ2-1|TRBV7-2|NA
TGTGCCAGCAGCTTAGGAGGGGGTATCTCCTACAATGAGCAGTTCTTC
CASSLGGGISYNEQFF
>NA|TRBJ2-3|TRBV10-3|TRBD1
TGTGCCATCAGTGATAATCCGGGACAGGGGGCGGGAGATACGCAGTATTTT
CAISDNPGQGAGDTQYF
>NA|TRBJ1-5|TRBV19|NA
TGTGCCAGTAGTCCACGGAATCAGCCCCAGCATTTT
CASSPRNQPQHF
>few|TRBJ1-2|TRBV5-4|NA
TGTGCCAGCAGCCATGGTGGCAGAAACTATGGCTACACCTTC
CASSHGGRNYGYTF
>NA|TRBJ2-3|TRBV13|TRBD1
TGTGCCAGCAGCTTTCTACAGGGGGCAGATACGCAGTATTTT
CASSFLQGADTQYF
>once|TRBJ2-3|TRBV7-3|NA
TGTGCCAGCAGCTTAGACGGGACTTCGGGAAGCACAGATACGCAGTATTTT
CASSLDGTSGSTDTQYF
>NA|TRBJ1-1|TRBV12-3/TRBV12-4|NA
TGTGCCAGCAGTTTAAAGCAGAACACTGAAGCTTTCTTT
CASSLKQNTEAFF
>NA|TRBJ1-6|TRBV28|TRBD1
TGTGCCAGTCGTGGACAGGGGGCGCAATCCTATAATTCACCCCTCCACTTT
CASRGQGAQSYNSPLHF
>NA|TRBJ2-5|TRBV6-2/TRBV6-3|TRBD1
TGTGCCAGCAGTCCCGGGACAGGGGGCTTAGAGGCCCAGTACTTC
CASSPGTGGLEAQYF